This T cell receptor beta chain was recorded in a study of cytomegalovirus exposure and HLA in healthy donors. The V gene end was trimmed by 8 bases and the J gene end by 15 bases; junction bases not matched to a gene: 5. The CDR3 is 10 residues long. Germline assignment: CDR1 MDHEN and CDR2 SYDVKM. The PCR employed 60 Vbeta primers together with 13 Jbeta primers. Profiled with immunoSEQ multiplex PCR; TCRdb holds only in-frame clones, not every one. Among some 150,000 clones, 74% were seen once, and the ten largest hold 2.1%. The chain employs TRBV28 and TRBJ2-4; 9 positions agree with TRBD1. The sequenced sample consisted of PBMCs. The TCR originated in a man between 25 and 39 years old in good health and CMV-seronegative. Here the CDR3 reads CASGRDRVYF. DNA of the CDR3: TGTGCCAGCGGACGGGACAGGGTGTACTTC.